This T cell receptor (beta chain) derives from a study of glioma-infiltrating T cells after dendritic cell vaccination. Libraries were prepared by immunoSEQ multiplex PCR; TCRdb keeps only in-frame clonotypes and omits some of them. Altogether 90,000 to 110,000 clones are present, around 90% being singletons, with the ten largest covering approximately 3%. This CDR3 is built from 15 residues. V lost 1 base and J lost 2; bases outside the gene matches: 4. Germline CDR1 is SGHRS and CDR2 is YFSETQ. Time point denoted: after dendritic cell vaccination, including at tumor progression/relapse. The J gene is TRBJ2-5, the V gene TRBV5-1; the match to TRBD2 covers 8 bases. This specimen was blood, taken after dendritic cell vaccination. The TCR originated in a human donor with glioblastoma. CDR3 residues: CASSLISGVQETQYF. CDR3 bases: TGCGCCAGCAGCTTGATTAGCGGGGTTCAAGAGACCCAGTACTTC.